These T cell receptor beta chains were read from a single sample in a study of control samples from healthy donors and cancer patients. Measured with immunoSEQ multiplex PCR; TCRdb has only the in-frame clones, and not every one. The sample has approximately 100,000 clones; about 89% are singletons. Sequencing input: PBMCs. These receptors all come from a man aged 55 to 70 with lung cancer. CDR3s include the opening cysteine and the closing phenylalanine or tryptophan. The order of the fields is J gene, clone size, D gene, V gene, CDR3 protein, CDR3 DNA. A D gene is named only where the DNA matches it firmly. The size field is filled for only some rows; it gives once, few, many or a size class.

TRBJ2-4 | few | NA | TRBV12-5 | CASGLVRDGSLAKNIQYF | TGTGCTAGTGGTTTGGTACGGGACGGCTCTTTAGCCAAAAACATTCAGTACTTC
TRBJ2-4 | NA | NA | TRBV7-9 | CASSLNEFGKNIQYF | TGTGCCAGCAGCTTAAATGAGTTCGGGAAAAACATTCAGTACTTC
TRBJ2-7 | once | NA | TRBV3-1/TRBV3-2 | CASSQDLRFEQYF | TGTGCCAGCAGCCAAGACCTGCGTTTCGAGCAGTACTTC
TRBJ1-1 | NA | NA | TRBV6-5 | CASAGLMNTEAFF | TGTGCCAGCGCAGGGCTAATGAACACTGAAGCTTTCTTT
TRBJ2-3 | NA | NA | TRBV18 | CASSRGTAPPTDTQYF | TGTGCCAGCTCACGCGGGACAGCCCCTCCCACAGATACGCAGTATTTT
TRBJ1-1 | NA | NA | TRBV2 | CASLLWGAANTEAFF | TGTGCCAGCCTCCTTTGGGGTGCAGCTAACACTGAAGCTTTCTTT
TRBJ1-1 | NA | NA | TRBV30 | CAWSRPLGEAFF | TGTGCCTGGAGTCGGCCTCTGGGGGAAGCTTTCTTT
TRBJ2-5 | NA | TRBD1 | TRBV5-1 | CASSLGTGLETQYF | TGCGCCAGCAGCTTGGGGACAGGGCTCGAGACCCAGTACTTC
TRBJ1-2 | NA | TRBD1 | TRBV7-2 | CASSSQGSGGYTF | TGTGCCAGCAGCTCACAGGGGTCGGGCGGCTACACCTTC
TRBJ1-1 | NA | NA | TRBV5-1 | CASNRGLNTEAFF | TGCGCCAGCAACCGGGGGCTCAACACTGAAGCTTTCTTT
TRBJ1-1 | once | NA | TRBV29-1 | CSARGETEAFF | TGCAGCGCTCGGGGCGAGACTGAAGCTTTCTTT
TRBJ2-1 | once | NA | TRBV3-1/TRBV3-2 | CASSQGGLPGDEQFF | TGTGCCAGCAGCCAAGGGGGTCTGCCTGGGGATGAGCAGTTCTTC
TRBJ2-1 | few | NA | TRBV7-3 | CASSNIRYPSMNEQFF | TGTGCCAGCAGCAATATTAGATACCCAAGTATGAATGAGCAGTTCTTC
TRBJ2-7 | NA | NA | TRBV9 | CASSASSGVDEQYF | TGTGCCAGCAGCGCCTCGTCGGGTGTTGACGAGCAGTACTTC
TRBJ2-3 | NA | NA | TRBV7-9 | CASLGDSTDTQYF | TGTGCCAGTCTGGGGGACTCCACAGATACGCAGTATTTT
TRBJ1-5 | NA | NA | TRBV19 | CASSRDVLWQPQHF | TGTGCCAGTAGCAGGGACGTCCTTTGGCAGCCCCAGCATTTT
TRBJ1-5 | NA | NA | TRBV4-2 | CASSQESLPGAQPQHF | TGTGCCAGCAGCCAAGAATCTCTCCCCGGAGCTCAGCCCCAGCATTTT
TRBJ2-1 | NA | NA | TRBV10-1 | CASSESRNSLGREQFF | TGCGCCAGCAGTGAGTCGAGGAACTCCCTGGGAAGGGAGCAGTTCTTC
TRBJ1-2 | NA | TRBD1 | TRBV29-1 | CSVLPGQGYGYTF | TGCAGCGTCCTGCCCGGACAGGGATATGGCTACACCTTC
TRBJ1-4 | NA | TRBD1 | TRBV9 | CASSVGGQGSEKLFF | TGTGCCAGCAGCGTAGGGGGACAGGGGAGCGAAAAACTGTTTTTT
TRBJ2-5 | NA | NA | TRBV18 | CASSPRAVQETQYF | TGTGCCAGCTCACCACGGGCCGTTCAAGAGACCCAGTACTTC
TRBJ1-1 | NA | NA | TRBV18 | CASSPTDWEAFF | TGTGCCAGCTCACCGACGGATTGGGAGGCTTTCTTT
TRBJ1-2 | NA | TRBD1 | TRBV6-4 | CASSPHDRVINYGYTF | TGTGCCAGCAGCCCCCACGACAGGGTGATTAACTATGGCTACACCTTC
TRBJ2-1 | NA | TRBD1 | TRBV9 | CASSVVGTDYNEQFF | TGTGCCAGCAGCGTAGTAGGGACAGACTACAATGAGCAGTTCTTC
TRBJ1-4 | NA | NA | TRBV9 | CASSVQPTNEKLFF | TGTGCCAGCAGCGTGCAGCCAACTAATGAAAAACTGTTTTTT
TRBJ1-3 | NA | NA | TRBV15 | CATSRDPGFQNTIYF | TGTGCCACCAGCAGAGATCCCGGTTTTCAAAACACCATATATTTT
TRBJ1-1 | NA | NA | TRBV3-1/TRBV3-2 | CASSQRGSDTEAFF | TGTGCCAGCAGCCAGAGGGGGTCGGACACTGAAGCTTTCTTT
TRBJ1-5 | NA | TRBD1 | TRBV6-5 | CASRGDSGGQPQHF | TGTGCCAGCAGGGGGGACTCAGGGGGGCAGCCCCAGCATTTT
TRBJ2-7 | NA | NA | TRBV3-1/TRBV3-2 | CASSPRGSYEQYF | TGTGCCAGCAGCCCCAGGGGCTCCTACGAGCAGTACTTC
TRBJ1-3 | NA | NA | TRBV13 | CASSLGRDTIYF | TGTGCCAGCAGCTTAGGGAGAGACACCATATATTTT
TRBJ1-5 | few | TRBD1 | TRBV6-5 | CASGDRDGQPQHF | TGTGCCAGCGGAGACAGGGATGGTCAGCCCCAGCATTTT